This T cell receptor beta chain was retrieved from a study of blood T cell repertoires in COVID-19. As for the study in general: Acute and convalescent COVID-19 samples came from the United States, Italy and Spain.

TCRdb's table, derived via immunoSEQ multiplex PCR, lists solely in-frame clones and lacks some. This repertoire shows roughly 200,000 clones, 83% found once; its top ten account for approximately 5%. Everyone who took part was roughly 18 to 89 years old, and they came from about 25 US areas. Clinical history as reported by participants underpinned cohort assignment. The V and J ends lost 3 bases and 5 bases respectively, with 12 bases between them. CDR3 length: 14 amino acids. Germline values: CDR1 SGDLS, CDR2 YYNGEE. Sample: PBMCs or T cells enriched from blood (not recorded which). V and J are TRBV9 and TRBJ2-1; TRBD2 is a possible D gene (5 bases). This sequence originates from a woman in her fifties or sixties who had been exposed to COVID-19. This CDR3 is CASSAQSGNNEQFF. CDR3 DNA sequence: TGTGCCAGCAGCGCCCAGAGCGGAAACAATGAGCAGTTCTTC.